The entry that follows covers one T cell receptor (beta chain) sequence. As yet, its antigen is unknown. These data originate in a study of memory CD4+ T cells and cytomegalovirus serostatus. Regarding the study as a whole: Each of 67 CMV-associated TCRbeta sequences occurred in one to five individuals.

As handled by the study authors: Out-of-frame sequences were removed, leaving 2,204,828 distinct TCRbeta sequences. This table comes from immunoSEQ multiplex PCR, and its TCRdb copy is limited to in-frame clones, with some not included. The V and J calls and clone size were taken over from that table, and D and trimming were inferred from the DNA. The sample lists tens of thousands of clones; about three quarters were seen once. CDR1 MGHDK and CDR2 SYGVNS come from the germline V gene. This CDR3 is built from 13 residues. V lost 4 bases to trimming and J lost 2 bases, with 5 bases between them. Single viable CD3+CD4+CD8-CD45RO+ cells were sorted as the memory CD4+ T cells.

The chain joins TRBV25-1 to TRBJ2-2; D is undetermined. The clonotype comes from an adult in good health and CMV-seronegative. The sample comprised memory CD4+ T cells from blood. CDR3 DNA sequence: TGTGCCAGCAGTGGCCCAAACACCGGGGAGCTGTTTTTT. Protein product: CASSGPNTGELFF. The variable domain in full, with the rest retrieved from reference TRBV25-1 and TRBJ2-2, is EADIYQTPRYLVIGTGKKITLECSQTMGHDKMYWYQQDPGMELHLIHYSYGVNSTEKGDLSSESTVSRIRTEHFPLTLESARPSHTSQYLCASSGPNTGELFFGEGSRLTVL.